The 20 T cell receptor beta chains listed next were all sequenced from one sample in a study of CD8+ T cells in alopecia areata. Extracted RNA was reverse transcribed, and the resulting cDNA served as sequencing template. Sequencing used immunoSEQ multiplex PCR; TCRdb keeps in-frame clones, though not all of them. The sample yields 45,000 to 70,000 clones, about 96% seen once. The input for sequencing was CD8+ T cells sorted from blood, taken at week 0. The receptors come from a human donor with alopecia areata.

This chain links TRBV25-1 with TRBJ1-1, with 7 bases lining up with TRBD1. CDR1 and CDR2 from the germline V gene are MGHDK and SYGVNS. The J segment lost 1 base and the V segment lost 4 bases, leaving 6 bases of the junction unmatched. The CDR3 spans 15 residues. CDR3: CASSADRVENTEAFF. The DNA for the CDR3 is TGTGCCAGCAGTGCCGACAGGGTGGAGAACACTGAAGCTTTCTTT.

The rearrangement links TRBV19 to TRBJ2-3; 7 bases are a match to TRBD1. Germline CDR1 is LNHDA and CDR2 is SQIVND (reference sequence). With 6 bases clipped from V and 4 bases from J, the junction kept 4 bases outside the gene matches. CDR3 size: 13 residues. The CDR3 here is CASRRDRADTQYF. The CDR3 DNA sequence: TGTGCCAGTAGGCGAGACAGGGCAGATACGCAGTATTTT.

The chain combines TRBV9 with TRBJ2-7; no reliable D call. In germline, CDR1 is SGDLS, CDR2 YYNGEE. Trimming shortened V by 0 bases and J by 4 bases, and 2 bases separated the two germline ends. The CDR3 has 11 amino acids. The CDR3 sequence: CASSVGYEQYF. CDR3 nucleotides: TGTGCCAGCAGCGTAGGGTACGAGCAGTACTTC.

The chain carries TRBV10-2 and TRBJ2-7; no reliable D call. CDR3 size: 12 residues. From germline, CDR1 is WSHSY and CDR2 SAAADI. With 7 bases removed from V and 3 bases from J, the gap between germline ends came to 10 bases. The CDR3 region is CASTKSFYEQYF. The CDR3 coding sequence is TGCGCCAGCACCAAATCGTTCTACGAGCAGTACTTC.

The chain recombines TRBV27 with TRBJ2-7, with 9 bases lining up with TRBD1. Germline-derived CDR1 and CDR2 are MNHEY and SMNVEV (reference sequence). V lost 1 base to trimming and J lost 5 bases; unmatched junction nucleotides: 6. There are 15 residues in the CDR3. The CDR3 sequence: CASSLFGTGLHEQYF. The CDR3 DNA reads TGTGCCAGCAGTTTATTCGGGACAGGGCTGCACGAGCAGTACTTC.

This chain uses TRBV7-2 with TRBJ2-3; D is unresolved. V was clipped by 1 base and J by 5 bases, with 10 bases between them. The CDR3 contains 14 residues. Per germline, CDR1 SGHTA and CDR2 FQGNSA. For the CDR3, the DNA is TGTGCCAGCAGCTTAGTGGAATTAGTAGATACGCAGTATTTT. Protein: CASSLVELVDTQYF.

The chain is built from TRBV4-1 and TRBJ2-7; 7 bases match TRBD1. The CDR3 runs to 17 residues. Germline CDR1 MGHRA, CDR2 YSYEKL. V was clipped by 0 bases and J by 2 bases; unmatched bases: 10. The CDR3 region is CASSQDHTGEATYEQYF. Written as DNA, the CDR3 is TGCGCCAGCAGCCAAGACCATACAGGGGAAGCCACCTACGAGCAGTACTTC.

The DNA of the CDR3 is TGTGCCACCACTCCGCGGGGGTACACCGGGGAGCTGTTTTTT. It yields the protein CATTPRGYTGELFF. The chain employs TRBV15 and TRBJ2-2, with 7 bases aligning to TRBD2. V was clipped by 7 bases and J by 3 bases; unmatched bases: 5. The CDR3 is 14 residues long. CDR1 is LNHNV, CDR2 YYDKDF, per germline (reference sequence).

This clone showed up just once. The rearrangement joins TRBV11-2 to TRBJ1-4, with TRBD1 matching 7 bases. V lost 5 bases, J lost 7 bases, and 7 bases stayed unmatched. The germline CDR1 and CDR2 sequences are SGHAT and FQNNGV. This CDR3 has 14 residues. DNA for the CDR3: TGTGCCAGCAGCGACACAGGGGCCGGTGAAAAACTGTTTTTT. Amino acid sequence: CASSDTGAGEKLFF.

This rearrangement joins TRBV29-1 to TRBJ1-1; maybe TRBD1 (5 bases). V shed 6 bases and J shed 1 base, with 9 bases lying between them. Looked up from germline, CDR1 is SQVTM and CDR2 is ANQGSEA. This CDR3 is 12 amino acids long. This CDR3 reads CSVTQENTEAFF. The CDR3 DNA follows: TGCAGCGTCACACAGGAGAACACTGAAGCTTTCTTT.

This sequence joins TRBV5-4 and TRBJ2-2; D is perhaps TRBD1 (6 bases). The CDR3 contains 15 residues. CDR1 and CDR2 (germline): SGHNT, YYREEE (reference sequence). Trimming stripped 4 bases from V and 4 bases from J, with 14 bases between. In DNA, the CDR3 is TGTGCCAGCAGCGTCAGGGGCTCGGGCACCGGGGAGCTGTTTTTT. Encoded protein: CASSVRGSGTGELFF. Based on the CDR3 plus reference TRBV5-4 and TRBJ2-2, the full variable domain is ETGVTQSPTHLIKTRGQQVTLRCSSQSGHNTVSWYQQALGQGPQFIFQYYREEENGRGNFPPRFSGLQFPNYSSELNVNALELDDSALYLCASSVRGSGTGELFFGEGSRLTVL.

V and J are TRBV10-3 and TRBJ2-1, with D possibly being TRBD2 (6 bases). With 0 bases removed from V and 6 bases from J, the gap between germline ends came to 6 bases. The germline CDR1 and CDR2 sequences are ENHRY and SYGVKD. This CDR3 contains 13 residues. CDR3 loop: CAISESGGNEQFF. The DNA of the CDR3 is TGTGCCATCAGTGAGTCGGGGGGCAATGAGCAGTTCTTC.

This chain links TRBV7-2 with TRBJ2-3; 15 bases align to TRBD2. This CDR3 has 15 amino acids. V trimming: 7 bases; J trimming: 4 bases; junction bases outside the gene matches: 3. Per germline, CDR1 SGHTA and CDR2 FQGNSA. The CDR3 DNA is TGTGCCAGCAACCGGACTAGCGGGGGGGCAGATACGCAGTATTTT. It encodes CASNRTSGGADTQYF.

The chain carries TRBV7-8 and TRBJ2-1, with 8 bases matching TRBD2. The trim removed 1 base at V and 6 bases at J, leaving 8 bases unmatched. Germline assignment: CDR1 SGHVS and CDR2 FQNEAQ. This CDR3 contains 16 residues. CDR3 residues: CASSLVLRGEPNEQFF. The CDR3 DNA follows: TGTGCCAGCAGCTTAGTGTTGCGGGGGGAACCCAATGAGCAGTTCTTC.

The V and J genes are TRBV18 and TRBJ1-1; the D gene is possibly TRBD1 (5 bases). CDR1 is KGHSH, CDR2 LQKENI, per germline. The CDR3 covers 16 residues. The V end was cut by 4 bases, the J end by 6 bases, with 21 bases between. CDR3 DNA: TGTGCCAGCTCACTTGGGGCCGTCGGGGCGTTCGCTGAAGCTTTCTTT. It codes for CASSLGAVGAFAEAFF.

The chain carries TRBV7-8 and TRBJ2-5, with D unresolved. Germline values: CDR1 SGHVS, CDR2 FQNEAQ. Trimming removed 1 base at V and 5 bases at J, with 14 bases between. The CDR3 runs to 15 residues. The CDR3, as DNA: TGTGCCAGCAGCTTAGGGCCGAAAACCAGGGAGACCCAGTACTTC. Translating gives CASSLGPKTRETQYF.

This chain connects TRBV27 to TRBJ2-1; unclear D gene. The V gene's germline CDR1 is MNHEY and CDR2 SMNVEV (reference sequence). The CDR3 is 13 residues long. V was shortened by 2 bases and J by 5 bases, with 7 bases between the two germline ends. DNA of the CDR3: TGTGCCAGCAGTTTAACGGCGAACAATGAGCAGTTCTTC. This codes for CASSLTANNEQFF.

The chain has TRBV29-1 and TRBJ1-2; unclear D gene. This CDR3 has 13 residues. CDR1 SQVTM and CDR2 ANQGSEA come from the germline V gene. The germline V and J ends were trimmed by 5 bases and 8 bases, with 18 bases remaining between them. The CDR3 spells CSVPSGEAGGYTF. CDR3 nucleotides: TGCAGCGTTCCATCTGGAGAGGCTGGGGGCTACACCTTC.

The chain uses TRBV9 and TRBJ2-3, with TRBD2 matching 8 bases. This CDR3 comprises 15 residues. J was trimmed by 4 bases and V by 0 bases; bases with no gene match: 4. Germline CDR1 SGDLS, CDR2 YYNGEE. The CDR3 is CASSVAGGPPDTQYF. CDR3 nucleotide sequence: TGTGCCAGCAGCGTAGCGGGGGGGCCACCAGATACGCAGTATTTT.

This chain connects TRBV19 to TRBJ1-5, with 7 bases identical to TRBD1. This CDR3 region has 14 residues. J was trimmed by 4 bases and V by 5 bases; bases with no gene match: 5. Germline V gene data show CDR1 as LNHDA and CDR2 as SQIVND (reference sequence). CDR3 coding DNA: TGTGCCAGTAGTGCGGGACAGAAAAATCAGCCCCAGCATTTT. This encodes CASSAGQKNQPQHF.